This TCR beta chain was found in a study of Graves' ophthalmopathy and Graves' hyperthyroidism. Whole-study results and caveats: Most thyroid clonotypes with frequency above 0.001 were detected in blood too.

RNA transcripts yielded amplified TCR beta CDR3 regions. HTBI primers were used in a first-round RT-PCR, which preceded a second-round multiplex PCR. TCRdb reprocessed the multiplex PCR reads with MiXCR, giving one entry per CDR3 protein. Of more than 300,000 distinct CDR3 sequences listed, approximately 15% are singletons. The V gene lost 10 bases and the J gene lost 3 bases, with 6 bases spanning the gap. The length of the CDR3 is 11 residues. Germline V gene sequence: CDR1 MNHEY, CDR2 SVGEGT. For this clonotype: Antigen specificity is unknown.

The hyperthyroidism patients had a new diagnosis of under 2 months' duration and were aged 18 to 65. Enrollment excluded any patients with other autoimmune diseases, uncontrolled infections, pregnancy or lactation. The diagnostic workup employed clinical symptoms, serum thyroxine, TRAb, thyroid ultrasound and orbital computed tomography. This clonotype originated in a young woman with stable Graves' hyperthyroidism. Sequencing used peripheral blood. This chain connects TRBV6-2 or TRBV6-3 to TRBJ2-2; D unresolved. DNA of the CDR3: TGTGCCACCTGGCACACCGGGGAGCTGTTTTTT. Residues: CATWHTGELFF.